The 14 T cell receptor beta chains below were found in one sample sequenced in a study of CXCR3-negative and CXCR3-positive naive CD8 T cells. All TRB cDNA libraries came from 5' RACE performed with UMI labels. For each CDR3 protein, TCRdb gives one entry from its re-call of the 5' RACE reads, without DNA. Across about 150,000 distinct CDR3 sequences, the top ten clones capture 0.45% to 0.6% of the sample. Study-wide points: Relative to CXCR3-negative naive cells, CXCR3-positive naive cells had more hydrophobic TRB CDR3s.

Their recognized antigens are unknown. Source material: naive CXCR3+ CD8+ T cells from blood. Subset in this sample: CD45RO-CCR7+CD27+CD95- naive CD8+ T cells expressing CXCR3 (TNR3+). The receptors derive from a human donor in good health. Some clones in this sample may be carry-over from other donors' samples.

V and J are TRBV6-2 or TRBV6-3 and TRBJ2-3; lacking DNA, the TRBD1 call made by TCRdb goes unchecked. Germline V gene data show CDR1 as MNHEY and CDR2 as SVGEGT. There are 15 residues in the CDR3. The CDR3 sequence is CASSYRGKRTDTQYF.

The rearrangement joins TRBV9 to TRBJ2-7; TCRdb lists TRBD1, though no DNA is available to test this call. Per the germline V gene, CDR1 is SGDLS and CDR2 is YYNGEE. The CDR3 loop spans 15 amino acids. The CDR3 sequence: CASSVGSGTGYEQYF.

The CDR3 loop reads CSATLGTSRTIADTQYF. V is TRBV20-1 and J is TRBJ2-3; the TRBD2 assignment by TCRdb is unverifiable without DNA. CDR3 length: 17 residues. CDR1 and CDR2 (germline): DFQATT, SNEGSKA (reference sequence).

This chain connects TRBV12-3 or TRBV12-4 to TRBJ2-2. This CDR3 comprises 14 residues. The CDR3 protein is CASSLTSNTGELFF.

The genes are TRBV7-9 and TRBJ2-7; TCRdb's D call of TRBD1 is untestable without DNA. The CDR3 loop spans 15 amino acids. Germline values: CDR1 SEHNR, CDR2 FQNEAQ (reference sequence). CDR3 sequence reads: CASSSRVGVSDEQYF.

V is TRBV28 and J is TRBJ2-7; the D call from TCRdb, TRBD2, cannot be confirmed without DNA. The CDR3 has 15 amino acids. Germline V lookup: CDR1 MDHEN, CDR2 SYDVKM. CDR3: CASSFEPGLPGEQYF. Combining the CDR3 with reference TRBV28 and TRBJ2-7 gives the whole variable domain DVKVTQSSRYLVKRTGEKVFLECVQDMDHENMFWYRQDPGLGLRLIYFSYDVKMKEKGDIPEGYSVSREKKERFSLILESASTNQTSMYLCASSFEPGLPGEQYFGPGTRLTVT.

This CDR3 is CASSLTGAINQPQHF. V and J are TRBV7-2 and TRBJ1-5; TCRdb's D gene call, TRBD1, goes unchecked for lack of DNA. The CDR3 length is 15 residues. In germline, CDR1 is SGHTA, CDR2 FQGNSA.

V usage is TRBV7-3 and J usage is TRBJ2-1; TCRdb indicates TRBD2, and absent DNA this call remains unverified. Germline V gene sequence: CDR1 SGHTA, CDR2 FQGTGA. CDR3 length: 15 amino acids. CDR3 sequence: CASSLLAGGDNEQFF. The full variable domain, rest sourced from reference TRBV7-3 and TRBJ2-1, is GAGVSQTPSNKVTEKGKYVELRCDPISGHTALYWYRQSLGQGPEFLIYFQGTGAADDSGLPNDRFFAVRPEGSVSTLKIQRTERGDSAVYLCASSLLAGGDNEQFFGPGTRLTVL.

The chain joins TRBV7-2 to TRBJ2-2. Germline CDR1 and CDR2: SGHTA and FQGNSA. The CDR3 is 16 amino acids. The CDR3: CASRLVLAANTGELFF.

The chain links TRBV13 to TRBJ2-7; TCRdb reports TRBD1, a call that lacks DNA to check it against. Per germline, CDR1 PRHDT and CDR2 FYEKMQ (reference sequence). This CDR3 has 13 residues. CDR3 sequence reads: CASSLRGTLEQYF.

CDR3 amino acids: CASSSRGGLDNEQFF. The chain couples TRBV28 to TRBJ2-1; lacking DNA, the TRBD2 call made by TCRdb goes unchecked. The CDR3 totals 15 residues. Germline V CDR1 and CDR2: MDHEN, SYDVKM.

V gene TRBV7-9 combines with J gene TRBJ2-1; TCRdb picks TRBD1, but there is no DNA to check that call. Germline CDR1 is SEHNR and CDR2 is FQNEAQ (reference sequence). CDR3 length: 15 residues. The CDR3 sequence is CASSFNGQGDNEQFF.

This CDR3 reads CASSHGGINQPQHF. This chain uses TRBV7-9 with TRBJ1-5; the D gene TCRdb calls, TRBD1, cannot be checked with no DNA. The V gene's germline CDR1 is SEHNR and CDR2 FQNEAQ (reference sequence). The CDR3 totals 14 residues.

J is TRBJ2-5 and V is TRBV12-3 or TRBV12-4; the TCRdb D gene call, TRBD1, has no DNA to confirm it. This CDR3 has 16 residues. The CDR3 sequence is CASSPGGTDAQETQYF.